The 4 T cell receptor beta chains given below trace back to one sample, sequenced in a study of beta chain features in type 1 diabetes. Findings of the study overall: TCRB CDR3s were moderately but significantly shorter in Type 1 diabetes patients in all four CD4+ subsets.

Expressed TCRB transcripts were sequenced because the isolated RNA had all been reverse transcribed beforehand. Sequencing was performed with immunoSEQ multiplex PCR; in TCRdb, only in-frame clones are kept and a portion is missing. The sample records 310,000 or so clones, 9.3% being singletons. Their cognate antigens are unknown. The sequenced sample was central memory CD4+ T cells from blood. The receptors derive from a man aged 25-45 years with type 1 diabetes.

This rearrangement joins TRBV10-1 to TRBJ2-7, with TRBD1 matching over 7 bases. There are 11 residues in the CDR3. CDR1 and CDR2 from the germline V gene are WNHNN and SYGVQD (reference sequence). The V gene end was trimmed by 8 bases and the J gene end by 3 bases; junction bases not matched to a gene: 1. The CDR3 protein is CASGDSYEQYF. The CDR3 coding sequence is TGCGCCAGCGGGGACAGCTACGAGCAGTACTTC.

In its sample, this clone was seen a few times. The chain couples TRBV5-1 to TRBJ1-1; D gene unclear. V dropped 4 bases and J dropped 1 base, with 23 bases sitting between them. The CDR3 is 18 residues long. Germline CDR1 is SGHRS and CDR2 is YFSETQ. CDR3: CASSHQFGPQMGNTEAFF. The CDR3 DNA follows: TGCGCCAGCAGCCACCAATTTGGTCCACAAATGGGGAACACTGAAGCTTTCTTT. Full variable domain (rest looked up from reference TRBV5-1 and TRBJ1-1): KAGVTQTPRYLIKTRGQQVTLSCSPISGHRSVSWYQQTPGQGLQFLFEYFSETQRNKGNFPGRFSGRQFSNSRSEMNVSTLELGDSALYLCASSHQFGPQMGNTEAFFGQGTRLTVV.

This clone was detected many times. J is TRBJ2-6 and V is TRBV5-1; D is perhaps TRBD1 (6 bases). CDR3 length equals 17 residues. V was cut by 4 bases and J by 7 bases, with 21 bases left in between. Germline values: CDR1 SGHRS, CDR2 YFSETQ. The CDR3 spells CASSPWLQQGSANVLTF. The DNA for the CDR3 is TGCGCCAGCAGCCCCTGGTTGCAACAGGGTTCAGCCAACGTCCTGACTTTC.

This clone was observed a few times. The V call is TRBV7-2, the J call TRBJ1-5, with D uncertain. With 1 base removed from V and 3 bases from J, the gap between germline ends came to 10 bases. This CDR3 is 15 amino acids long. CDR1 and CDR2 (germline): SGHTA, FQGNSA. The DNA of the CDR3 is TGTGCCAGCAGCTTAGTTTCGGGGAACAATCAGCCCCAGCATTTT. Protein product: CASSLVSGNNQPQHF.